Below are 10 T cell receptor beta chains sequenced from a single sample in a study of identical twins. A single record per CDR3 protein comes from TCRdb applying MiXCR to the 5' RACE reads. The sample includes about 520,000 distinct CDR3 sequences, around 20% of them seen just once. In addition, the sample was reused for a study of T cells expressing NK-cell markers.

Sequencing was performed on CD4+ T cells sorted from blood. These TCRs come from a woman between 18 and 29 years old in good health.

This chain connects TRBV7-2 to TRBJ2-1; D is undetermined. The V gene lost 1 base and the J gene lost 7 bases, with 14 bases spanning the gap. CDR3 size: 15 residues. Per the germline V gene, CDR1 is SGHTA and CDR2 is FQGNSA. The CDR3 DNA reads TGTGCCAGCAGCTTAGGTTCGCCGACGAGAAATGAGCAGTTCTTC. This gives the protein CASSLGSPTRNEQFF.

About this clonotype: Sequence at one end of the junction differs from germline and may be a read error. This sequence joins TRBV20-1 and TRBJ1-6; 9 bases align to TRBD1. Germline-derived CDR1 and CDR2 are DFQATT and SNEGSKA (reference sequence). This CDR3 is 13 amino acids long. CDR3 sequence reads: CSARGSGTGTFYF. The CDR3 DNA is TGCAGTGCTAGAGGCTCCGGGACAGGGACCTTCTACTTT.

The chain links TRBV4-3 to TRBJ2-7, with D hard to call. V lost 0 bases and J 0 bases, leaving 9 bases between the germline ends. CDR1 is LGHNA, CDR2 YSLEER, per germline. The CDR3 covers 15 residues. The CDR3: CASSQDKWGSYEQYF. The CDR3 nucleotides are TGCGCCAGCAGCCAAGATAAGTGGGGCTCCTACGAGCAGTACTTC.

There are a few counts of this clonotype. This chain uses TRBV5-8 with TRBJ2-7, with 10 bases fitting TRBD1. The CDR3 has 15 residues. V shed 3 bases, J shed 2 bases, and the junction held 5 bases outside the gene matches. Germline assignment: CDR1 SGHTS and CDR2 YDEGEE. CDR3 sequence reads: CASSSTGTGAYEQYF. CDR3 bases: TGTGCCAGCAGCTCCACCGGGACAGGGGCCTACGAGCAGTACTTC.

The chain recombines TRBV7-2 with TRBJ2-1; D possibly corresponds to TRBD2 (5 bases). V lost 1 base and J 4 bases, leaving 14 bases between the germline ends. This CDR3 comprises 16 residues. The germline CDR1 and CDR2 sequences are SGHTA and FQGNSA. CDR3 in DNA: TGTGCCAGCAGCTTAGTTTGGGCTAGCCCTTACAATGAGCAGTTCTTC. Encoded protein: CASSLVWASPYNEQFF.

The chain carries TRBV7-8 and TRBJ2-7; D could derive from TRBD1 or TRBD2 (7 bases each). Per the germline V gene, CDR1 is SGHVS and CDR2 is FQNEAQ. Trimming shortened V by 1 base and J by 4 bases, and 14 bases separated the two germline ends. The CDR3 has 15 residues. DNA for the CDR3: TGTGCCAGCAGCTTAGTACCAGGGGGGGATTACGAGCAGTACTTC. Protein: CASSLVPGGDYEQYF.

This rearrangement joins TRBV7-3 to TRBJ1-6, with D possibly being TRBD1 (6 bases). Germline loops: CDR1 SGHTA, CDR2 FQGTGA. The CDR3 has 15 residues. V lost 5 bases and J lost 7, with 15 bases in between. In DNA, the CDR3 is TGTGCCAGCAGCAACGCCGGGACACCGAATTCACCCCTCCACTTT. Protein: CASSNAGTPNSPLHF.

The rearrangement uses TRBV6-1 and TRBJ1-3; D call uncertain. The CDR3 extends over 13 amino acids. In germline, CDR1 is MNHNS, CDR2 SASEGT. With 6 bases removed from V and 4 bases from J, the gap between germline ends came to 10 bases. CDR3: CASSAPQGNTIYF. The CDR3, as DNA: TGTGCCAGCAGCGCACCACAAGGAAACACCATATATTTT.

V usage is TRBV5-1 and J usage is TRBJ2-7; D possibly corresponds to TRBD2 (5 bases). Germline values: CDR1 SGHRS, CDR2 YFSETQ. V was cut by 7 bases and J by 0 bases, with 8 bases left in between. This CDR3 spans 12 amino acids. CDR3 DNA sequence: TGCGCCAGCCAAGGGAGCTCCTACGAGCAGTACTTC. Its protein product is CASQGSSYEQYF.

A few counts support this clonotype. The chain carries TRBV29-1 and TRBJ2-5, with TRBD2 matching over 11 bases. Germline V gives CDR1 SQVTM, CDR2 ANQGSEA. Trimming took 7 bases from V and 5 from J; bases not matched to a gene: 3. The CDR3 covers 12 residues. CDR3 amino acids: CSALAGGETQYF. CDR3 DNA: TGCAGCGCCCTAGCGGGAGGCGAGACCCAGTACTTC. Looking up the rest from reference TRBV29-1 and TRBJ2-5 gives the full variable domain: SAVISQKPSRDICQRGTSLTIQCQVDSQVTMMFWYRQQPGQSLTLIATANQGSEATYESGFVIDKFPISRPNLTFSTLTVSNMSPEDSSIYLCSALAGGETQYFGPGTRLLVL.